This TCR beta chain is from a study of a mutant IDH1 vaccine in newly diagnosed glioma. Assay used: immunoSEQ multiplex PCR; TCRdb lists only in-frame clones, some missing. The data hold fewer than 70,000 clones, with around nine tenths observed a single time. As to time point: week 35, safety follow-up. Doses of 300 ug of mutant IDH1 20-mer peptide were given with topical imiquimod. As regards this clone: Its antigen is not known.

V gave up 5 bases and J gave up 3 bases; unmatched junction bases: 3. This CDR3 is built from 14 residues. Germline CDR1 is SNHLY and CDR2 is FYNNEI. The chain uses TRBV2 and TRBJ1-5, with 8 positions matching TRBD1. The sequence derives from a young man with glioma. Here the sequenced sample was PBMCs, taken from a glioma patient whose treatment included an IDH1 peptide vaccine. The DNA of the CDR3 is TGTGCCAGCAGTCCGGGACAGGTCAATCAGCCCCAGCATTTT. It encodes CASSPGQVNQPQHF.